This T cell receptor (beta chain) was sequenced in a study of blood T cell repertoires in COVID-19. Study details: The samples span acute and convalescent COVID-19 from the United States, Italy and Spain.

The V and J ends lost 2 bases and 3 bases, in that order; junction bases with no gene match: 0. The CDR3 spans 14 residues. Germline lookup yields CDR1 MDHEN and CDR2 SYDVKM. Libraries were prepared by immunoSEQ multiplex PCR; TCRdb keeps only in-frame clonotypes and omits some of them. Of over 200,000 clones listed, 70% to 90% are singletons. The sample was peripheral blood. The clonotype comes from a woman in her forties or fifties with acute or convalescent COVID-19. The V gene is TRBV28, the J gene TRBJ2-7; the match to TRBD1 covers 11 bases. CDR3 amino acids: CASSLGTGGYEQYF. The CDR3 DNA is TGTGCCAGCAGTTTAGGGACAGGGGGCTACGAGCAGTACTTC.